This T cell receptor beta chain was identified in a study of beta chain features in type 1 diabetes. Cell sorting via CD45RO/CCR7/CD25/CD127/CD95/CD27 was performed to obtain CD4+ naive, central memory, regulatory and stem cell-like memory cells. Study-wide results and caveats: Patients with Type 1 diabetes showed moderately but significantly shorter TCRB CDR3s in all four CD4+ subsets. When cDNA is sequenced, cells with high TCR expression could be over-represented. The question left open here concerned HLA type influencing TCRB rearrangement.

The V gene end was trimmed by 5 bases and the J gene end by 0 bases; junction bases not matched to a gene: 6. From germline, CDR1 is SGHAT and CDR2 FQNNGV. The CDR3 extends over 17 amino acids. The study reverse transcribed the entire isolated RNA, so it sequenced expressed TCRB transcripts. Profiled with immunoSEQ multiplex PCR; TCRdb holds only in-frame clones, not every one. The sample holds about 660,000 clones, around 15% seen once. With respect to this clone: Its antigen remains unidentified.

Material: naive CD4+ T cells from blood. The sequence derives from a young man with type 1 diabetes. The chain uses TRBV11-2 and TRBJ2-3; 12 nucleotides line up with TRBD2. DNA for the CDR3: TGTGCCAGCAGCCCCCGGACTAGCGGGGCTAGCACAGATACGCAGTATTTT. Protein: CASSPRTSGASTDTQYF.